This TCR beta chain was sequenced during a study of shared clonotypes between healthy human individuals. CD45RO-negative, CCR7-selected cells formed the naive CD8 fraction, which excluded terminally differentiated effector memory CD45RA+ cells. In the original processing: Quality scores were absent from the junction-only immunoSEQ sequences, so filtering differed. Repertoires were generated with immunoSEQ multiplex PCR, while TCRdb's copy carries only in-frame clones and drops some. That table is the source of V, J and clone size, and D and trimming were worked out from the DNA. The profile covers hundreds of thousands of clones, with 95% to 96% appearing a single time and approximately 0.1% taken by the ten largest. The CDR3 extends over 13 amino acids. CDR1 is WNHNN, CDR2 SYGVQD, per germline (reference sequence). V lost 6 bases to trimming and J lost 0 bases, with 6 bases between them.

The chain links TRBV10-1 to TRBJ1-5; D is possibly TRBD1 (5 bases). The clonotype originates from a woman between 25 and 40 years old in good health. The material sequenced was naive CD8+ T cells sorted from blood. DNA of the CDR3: TGCGCCAGCAGCGACAGTAGCAATCAGCCCCAGCATTTT. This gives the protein CASSDSSNQPQHF.